This passage covers 25 T cell receptor beta chains from one sample sequenced in a study of cytomegalovirus exposure and HLA in healthy donors. Generated by immunoSEQ multiplex PCR, the TCRdb table keeps only in-frame clones and is missing some. The table shows some 150,000 clones, with around 88% occurring only once. The specimen was PBMCs. The receptors were sampled from a man between 18 and 35 years old in good health and CMV-seropositive.

This chain connects TRBV30 to TRBJ2-7; 12 nucleotides match TRBD1. Germline loops: CDR1 GTSNPN, CDR2 SVGIG (reference sequence). The CDR3 length is 13 residues. The J segment lost 9 bases and the V segment lost 4 bases, leaving 7 bases of the junction unmatched. CDR3 bases: TGTGCCTGGACTTCCGGGACAGGGGGCGGGCAGTACTTC. This gives the protein CAWTSGTGGGQYF.

The CDR3 reads CATSREPGFEQYF. Written as DNA, the CDR3 is TGTGCCACCAGCAGAGAACCGGGGTTCGAGCAGTACTTC. V usage is TRBV15 and J usage is TRBJ2-7, with TRBD2 as a possible D gene (5 bases). Deletions cut 0 bases from V and 6 bases from J, with 9 bases between. Germline V lookup: CDR1 LNHNV, CDR2 YYDKDF (reference sequence). CDR3 length equals 13 residues.

This clone was detected a few times. The V call is TRBV18, the J call TRBJ2-7, with 7 bases fitting TRBD1. Germline CDR1 is KGHSH and CDR2 is LQKENI. CDR3 length equals 14 residues. J lost 4 bases, V lost 1 base, and 4 bases had no gene match. CDR3 amino acids: CASSPRTGSYEQYF. The CDR3 DNA reads as TGTGCCAGCTCACCACGGACAGGTTCTTACGAGCAGTACTTC.

The chain is built from TRBV6-5 and TRBJ1-1, with D possibly TRBD1 on 5 matching bases. This CDR3 comprises 14 residues. With 3 bases removed from V and 3 bases from J, the gap between germline ends came to 11 bases. In germline, CDR1 is MNHEY, CDR2 SVGAGI. The CDR3 sequence is CASSYNQGYTEAFF. The CDR3 DNA is TGTGCCAGCAGTTATAACCAGGGCTACACTGAAGCTTTCTTT.

This clone was seen a handful of times. V is TRBV7-9 and J is TRBJ2-4; a possible D gene is TRBD1 (6 bases). The V gene lost 5 bases and the J gene lost 2 bases, with 13 bases spanning the gap. Germline-derived CDR1 and CDR2 are SEHNR and FQNEAQ (reference sequence). The CDR3 spans 15 residues. The CDR3 sequence: CASSQAQGTKNIQYF. The CDR3 nucleotides read TGTGCCAGCAGCCAGGCTCAGGGGACCAAAAACATTCAGTACTTC. Complete variable domain (other parts from reference TRBV7-9 and TRBJ2-4): DTGVSQNPRHKITKRGQNVTFRCDPISEHNRLYWYRQTLGQGPEFLTYFQNEAQLEKSRLLSDRFSAERPKGSFSTLEIQRTEQGDSAMYLCASSQAQGTKNIQYFGAGTRLSVL.

V usage is TRBV25-1 and J usage is TRBJ1-1; maybe TRBD1 (6 bases). The length of the CDR3 is 14 residues. The germline V and J ends were trimmed by 8 bases and 1 base, with 14 bases remaining between them. Germline V gene data show CDR1 as MGHDK and CDR2 as SYGVNS. The CDR3 loop is CASGQQGQNTEAFF. CDR3 coding DNA: TGTGCCAGCGGCCAACAGGGCCAGAACACTGAAGCTTTCTTT. Using reference TRBV25-1 and TRBJ1-1 for the parts outside the CDR3, the full variable domain is EADIYQTPRYLVIGTGKKITLECSQTMGHDKMYWYQQDPGMELHLIHYSYGVNSTEKGDLSSESTVSRIRTEHFPLTLESARPSHTSQYLCASGQQGQNTEAFFGQGTRLTVV.

The V call is TRBV6-1, the J call TRBJ1-1, with D possibly matching TRBD1 (6 bases). The CDR3 runs to 15 residues. Germline V lookup: CDR1 MNHNS, CDR2 SASEGT. The germline V and J ends were trimmed by 3 bases and 0 bases, with 11 bases remaining between them. For the CDR3, the DNA is TGTGCCAGCAGTGATTTGGGGGCGTTGAACACTGAAGCTTTCTTT. It yields the protein CASSDLGALNTEAFF.

The chain recombines TRBV5-1 with TRBJ2-3; 8 bases fit TRBD1. The CDR3 totals 17 residues. V lost 2 bases, J lost 4 bases, and 12 bases stayed unmatched. From germline, CDR1 is SGHRS and CDR2 YFSETQ. The CDR3 spells CASSLGSRQGNADTQYF. CDR3 in DNA: TGCGCCAGCAGCTTAGGTTCCAGACAGGGGAACGCAGATACGCAGTATTTT.

The V gene is TRBV27, the J gene TRBJ2-3, with TRBD2 matching over 8 bases. V dropped 6 bases and J dropped 2; count of bases not matched to a gene: 7. Germline assignment: CDR1 MNHEY and CDR2 SMNVEV (reference sequence). This CDR3 spans 15 amino acids. CDR3 coding DNA: TGTGCCAGCAGATTAAGCGGGAGTGCCACAGATACGCAGTATTTT. Its translation is CASRLSGSATDTQYF.

The chain is built from TRBV18 and TRBJ1-1; 9 bases agree with TRBD1. The germline CDR1 and CDR2 sequences are KGHSH and LQKENI. Trimming at V came to 3 bases and at J to 2 bases, leaving 13 bases not matched to a gene. The CDR3 length is 18 residues. CDR3 region: CASSPFVGQGLLNTEAFF. In DNA, the CDR3 is TGTGCCAGCTCACCGTTTGTAGGACAGGGGCTACTTAACACTGAAGCTTTCTTT.

The J gene is TRBJ1-4, the V gene TRBV5-4; TRBD1 aligns across 10 bases. V gave up 3 bases and J gave up 5 bases; unmatched junction bases: 1. The CDR3 is 14 residues long. Looked up from germline, CDR1 is SGHNT and CDR2 is YYREEE (reference sequence). CDR3 bases: TGTGCCAGCAGCTCGGGACAGGGGAATGAAAAACTGTTTTTT. Translated, it gives CASSSGQGNEKLFF.

The chain is built from TRBV15 and TRBJ1-2; D is ambiguous. The CDR3 loop spans 15 amino acids. Trimming stripped 3 bases from V and 1 base from J, with 12 bases between. CDR1 is LNHNV and CDR2 is YYDKDF in the germline V gene (reference sequence). The CDR3 region has the DNA TGTGCCACCAGCAGTGGGAGTTCGGTTAACTATGGCTACACCTTC. Translating gives CATSSGSSVNYGYTF. The whole variable domain, filled in from reference TRBV15 and TRBJ1-2, reads DAMVIQNPRYQVTQFGKPVTLSCSQTLNHNVMYWYQQKSSQAPKLLFHYYDKDFNNEADTPDNFQSRRPNTSFCFLDIRSPGLGDTAMYLCATSSGSSVNYGYTFGSGTRLTVV.

The V call is TRBV29-1, the J call TRBJ2-7; TRBD2 matches at 9 bases. Germline assignment: CDR1 SQVTM and CDR2 ANQGSEA. The CDR3 is 14 amino acids. Unmatched junction bases numbered 10, after V lost 5 bases and J lost 5 bases. CDR3 sequence reads: CSVRLRGGFDEQYF. The CDR3 DNA is TGCAGCGTTCGGTTGCGGGGGGGTTTCGACGAGCAGTACTTC.

The chain carries TRBV5-1 and TRBJ2-3; 10 bases match TRBD2. Germline V gene lookup returns CDR1 SGHRS and CDR2 YFSETQ. The CDR3 length is 17 residues. V was pared by 4 bases and J by 0 bases, with 8 bases of the junction left unmatched. Written as DNA, the CDR3 is TGCGCCAGCAGCCGGGGAACTAGCGGGGCTAGCACAGATACGCAGTATTTT. The encoded protein is CASSRGTSGASTDTQYF.

This clone was seen a handful of times. The V call is TRBV19, the J call TRBJ2-6; no definite D call. This CDR3 is built from 14 residues. The V end lost 4 bases, the J end lost 2 bases, and 6 bases lay between the germline ends. Germline CDR1 and CDR2: LNHDA and SQIVND (reference sequence). The CDR3 region has the DNA TGTGCCAGTAGTAACCAGGCTGGGGCCAACGTCCTGACTTTC. It translates to CASSNQAGANVLTF.

The chain has TRBV7-8 and TRBJ1-4, with D perhaps TRBD1 (6 bases). V dropped 5 bases and J dropped 5 bases, with 18 bases sitting between them. Per germline, CDR1 SGHVS and CDR2 FQNEAQ. The CDR3 loop spans 16 amino acids. CDR3 nucleotide sequence: TGTGCCAGCAGCCCCGGGGGAGGGGGAAGAAATGAAAAACTGTTTTTT. Amino acid sequence: CASSPGGGGRNEKLFF.

The chain is built from TRBV6-5 and TRBJ1-1, with no clear D. Looked up from germline, CDR1 is MNHEY and CDR2 is SVGAGI. The V end lost 5 bases, the J end lost 6 bases, and 13 bases lay between the germline ends. The CDR3 loop spans 13 amino acids. The CDR3 region has the DNA TGTGCCAGCAGTCATACTTCGAGGGCTGAAGCTTTCTTT. Protein sequence: CASSHTSRAEAFF.

The V gene is TRBV7-2, the J gene TRBJ1-1; 9 nucleotides agree with TRBD1. With 6 bases clipped from V and 1 base from J, the junction kept 6 bases outside the gene matches. The CDR3 runs to 15 residues. CDR1 SGHTA and CDR2 FQGNSA come from the germline V gene. Here the CDR3 DNA reads TGTGCCAGCAGTCGACAGGGGGAGGGGAACACTGAAGCTTTCTTT. Protein sequence: CASSRQGEGNTEAFF.

V gene TRBV18 combines with J gene TRBJ2-5; D unresolved. Trimming cost V 2 bases and J 5 bases, with 9 bases left between them. There are 13 residues in the CDR3. Germline CDR1 and CDR2: KGHSH and LQKENI. The CDR3 is CASSPRLGETQYF. Written as DNA, the CDR3 is TGTGCCAGCTCACCAAGGCTGGGCGAGACCCAGTACTTC.

The J gene is TRBJ2-7, the V gene TRBV30, with TRBD1 identical over 9 bases. The V segment lost 2 bases and the J segment 5 bases; nucleotides outside the gene matches: 7. Per the germline V gene, CDR1 is GTSNPN and CDR2 is SVGIG (reference sequence). The CDR3 length is 14 residues. The CDR3 DNA reads as TGTGCCTGGAGTACTGGGACAGGGTTCGACGAGCAGTACTTC. Amino acids: CAWSTGTGFDEQYF. Looking up the rest from reference TRBV30 and TRBJ2-7 gives the full variable domain: SQTIHQWPATLVQPVGSPLSLECTVEGTSNPNLYWYRQAAGRGLQLLFYSVGIGQISSEVPQNLSASRPQDRQFILSSKKLLLSDSGFYLCAWSTGTGFDEQYFGPGTRLTVT.

The rearrangement joins TRBV5-1 to TRBJ2-1; TRBD2 agrees at 14 bases. The V segment lost 4 bases and the J segment 4 bases; nucleotides outside the gene matches: 7. This CDR3 comprises 17 residues. Germline-derived CDR1 and CDR2 are SGHRS and YFSETQ. The CDR3 here is CASSPRTSGGPYNEQFF. CDR3 in DNA: TGCGCCAGCAGCCCCCGGACTAGCGGGGGGCCTTACAATGAGCAGTTCTTC.

V usage is TRBV21-1 and J usage is TRBJ2-1; the D call in the table, TRBD2, was not verified against the DNA. TRBV21-1 has pseudogene status. The CDR3 contains 16 residues. CDR3 region: CASSKELAGAENEQFF. Written as DNA, the CDR3 is TGTGCCAGCAGCAAAGAACTAGCGGGAGCTGAAAATGAGCAGTTCTTC.

The genes are TRBV4-3 and TRBJ1-1, with 7 nucleotides matching TRBD1. The CDR3 runs to 19 residues. Germline assignment: CDR1 LGHNA and CDR2 YSLEER. The V gene end was trimmed by 0 bases and the J gene end by 3 bases; junction bases not matched to a gene: 16. CDR3 DNA: TGCGCCAGCAGCCAAGACCTCGAGGCAGGGGGTAATAGGTACACTGAAGCTTTCTTT. As protein: CASSQDLEAGGNRYTEAFF.

J is TRBJ2-1 and V is TRBV18; TRBD1 matches at 8 bases. Germline assignment: CDR1 KGHSH and CDR2 LQKENI. V was clipped by 2 bases and J by 7 bases; unmatched bases: 7. This CDR3 contains 15 residues. For the CDR3, the DNA is TGTGCCAGCTCACCATCTGGACAGGGCGGGAATGAGCAGTTCTTC. This sequence encodes CASSPSGQGGNEQFF.

The chain recombines TRBV7-8 with TRBJ1-5; 9 bases are a match to TRBD1. The V segment lost 5 bases and the J segment 2 bases; nucleotides outside the gene matches: 13. Per germline, CDR1 SGHVS and CDR2 FQNEAQ. This CDR3 is 18 amino acids long. CDR3 in amino acids: CASSLSRDREVGNQPQHF. In DNA, the CDR3 is TGTGCCAGCAGCCTATCCCGGGACAGGGAGGTGGGCAATCAGCCCCAGCATTTT.